The entry that follows covers one T cell receptor beta chain sequence. The data are from a study of CD8 T cells in Susac syndrome. The CDR3 covers 15 residues. Germline V gene sequence: CDR1 DFQATT, CDR2 SNEGSKA (reference sequence). V shed 2 bases, J shed 4 bases, and the junction held 8 bases outside the gene matches. Reverse transcription of roughly 0.5 to 1 ug RNA used random hexamers. Amplification of the TCR beta CDR3 was carried out by immunoSEQ multiplex PCR, which spanned a total of 54 Vbeta and 13 Jbeta segments. TCRdb re-called the immunoSEQ multiplex PCR reads with MiXCR, one entry per CDR3 protein. The table records about 60,000 distinct CDR3 sequences, roughly 92% of them present only once. TEMRA cells were FACS-enriched, unlike CD8+ and CD4+ T cells, which were negatively isolated.

Sequenced: CD8+ T cells from PBMCs. The J gene is TRBJ2-1, the V gene TRBV20-1; 7 bases line up with TRBD2. The source is a human donor in good health. The CDR3 nucleotides read TGCAGTGCTAGATGGGGGGGGAATTCATACAATGAGCAGTTCTTC. It encodes CSARWGGNSYNEQFF.